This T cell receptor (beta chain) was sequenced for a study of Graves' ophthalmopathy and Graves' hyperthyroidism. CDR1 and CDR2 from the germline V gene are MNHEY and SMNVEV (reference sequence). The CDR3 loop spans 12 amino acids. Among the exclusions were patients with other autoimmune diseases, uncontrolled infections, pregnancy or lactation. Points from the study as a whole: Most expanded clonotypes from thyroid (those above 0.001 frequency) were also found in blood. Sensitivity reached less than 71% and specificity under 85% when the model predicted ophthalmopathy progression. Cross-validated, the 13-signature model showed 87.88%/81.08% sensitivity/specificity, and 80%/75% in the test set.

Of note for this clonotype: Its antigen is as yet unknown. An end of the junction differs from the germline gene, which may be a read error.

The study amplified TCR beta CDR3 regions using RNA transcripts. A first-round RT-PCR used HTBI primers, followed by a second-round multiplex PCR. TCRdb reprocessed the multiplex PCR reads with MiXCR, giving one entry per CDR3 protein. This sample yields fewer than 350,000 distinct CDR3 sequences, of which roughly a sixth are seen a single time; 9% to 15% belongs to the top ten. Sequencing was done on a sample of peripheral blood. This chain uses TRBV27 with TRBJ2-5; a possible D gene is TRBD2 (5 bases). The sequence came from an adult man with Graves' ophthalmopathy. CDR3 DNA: TGCGTAAGCGGTCGGGGTGGGGAGACCCAGTACTTC. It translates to CVSGRGGETQYF.